Shown below are 18 T cell receptor beta chains from a single sample sequenced in a study of T-cell reconstitution after alpha-beta-depleted transplantation in children. Preparation of the TCRbeta library used unique molecular identifiers. Each CDR3 protein gets one entry after TCRdb re-called the PCR reads with MiXCR. The table has around 960,000 distinct CDR3 sequences, around 30% seen once; the top ten hold over 25%. The material sequenced was PBMCs, mostly from graft donor cells, taken 360 days after TCRalphabeta/CD19-depleted stem cell transplant. The receptors were gathered from a boy under two years old who had a stem cell transplant for SCID, so the T cells may come from the graft donor.

This clonotype was observed a handful of times. V and J are TRBV7-9 and TRBJ1-2, with TRBD1 identical over 7 bases. The length of the CDR3 is 15 residues. Germline assignment: CDR1 SEHNR and CDR2 FQNEAQ (reference sequence). V gave up 5 bases and J gave up 4 bases; unmatched junction bases: 10. The CDR3 loop reads CASSPRQGISYGYTF. CDR3 sequence (DNA): TGTGCCAGCAGCCCCCGACAGGGAATCAGCTATGGCTACACCTTC. The full variable domain, rest sourced from reference TRBV7-9 and TRBJ1-2, is DTGVSQNPRHKITKRGQNVTFRCDPISEHNRLYWYRQTLGQGPEFLTYFQNEAQLEKSRLLSDRFSAERPKGSFSTLEIQRTEQGDSAMYLCASSPRQGISYGYTFGSGTRLTVV.

The chain has TRBV4-2 and TRBJ2-7; D is perhaps TRBD2 (6 bases). The CDR3 has 15 amino acids. Germline CDR1 LGHNA, CDR2 YNFKEQ. V lost 4 bases and J 0 bases, leaving 13 bases between the germline ends. The CDR3 is CASSLTGGYSYEQYF. Written as DNA, the CDR3 is TGTGCCAGCAGCCTTACTGGGGGGTACTCCTACGAGCAGTACTTC.

This clonotype was picked up many times. CDR3 region: CASSLASNTGELFF. The CDR3 DNA reads TGCGCCAGCAGCTTGGCATCGAACACCGGGGAGCTGTTTTTT. V usage is TRBV5-1 and J usage is TRBJ2-2; D not resolved. V was trimmed by 0 bases and J by 0 bases, leaving 3 bases between them. The CDR3 length is 14 residues. Germline lookup yields CDR1 SGHRS and CDR2 YFSETQ.

The V gene is TRBV5-1, the J gene TRBJ2-3; 9 nucleotides agree with TRBD2. The length of the CDR3 is 17 residues. With V trimmed by 4 bases and J by 0 bases, 9 bases remained unmatched. Germline V lookup: CDR1 SGHRS, CDR2 YFSETQ. The CDR3 is CASSLGLASASTDTQYF. CDR3 DNA sequence: TGCGCCAGCAGCCTGGGACTAGCATCCGCCAGCACAGATACGCAGTATTTT.

The chain recombines TRBV6-5 with TRBJ1-3, with unresolved D. Germline CDR1 reads MNHEY; CDR2 reads SVGAGI. The CDR3 runs to 15 residues. V gave up 4 bases and J gave up 3 bases, with 13 bases separating them. In DNA, the CDR3 is TGTGCCAGCAGTTTCCTTGAGACATTTGGAAACACCATATATTTT. It codes for CASSFLETFGNTIYF.

Only a few counts were recorded for this clonotype. This chain uses TRBV5-5 with TRBJ2-1; TRBD1 agrees at 10 bases. The CDR3 contains 14 residues. Germline loops: CDR1 SGHKS, CDR2 YYEKEE (reference sequence). V dropped 3 bases and J dropped 8; count of bases not matched to a gene: 5. The CDR3 region has the DNA TGTGCCAGCAGCTCCGGGACAGGGGTCGATGAGCAGTTCTTC. This encodes CASSSGTGVDEQFF. The variable domain in full, with the rest retrieved from reference TRBV5-5 and TRBJ2-1, is DAGVTQSPTHLIKTRGQQVTLRCSPISGHKSVSWYQQVLGQGPQFIFQYYEKEERGRGNFPDRFSARQFPNYSSELNVNALLLGDSALYLCASSSGTGVDEQFFGPGTRLTVL.

The V gene is TRBV29-1, the J gene TRBJ2-3; 8 bases map to TRBD2. CDR1 and CDR2 (germline): SQVTM, ANQGSEA. Trimming took 7 bases from V and 2 from J; bases not matched to a gene: 8. The CDR3 runs 14 residues. CDR3 coding DNA: TGCAGCGCCCCACTAGCGGTAGACACAGATACGCAGTATTTT. It yields the protein CSAPLAVDTDTQYF.

The CDR3 here is CASSNRGRGAANTEAFF. CDR3 coding DNA: TGTGCCAGCAGTAACAGGGGGAGGGGGGCAGCGAACACTGAAGCTTTCTTT. The chain combines TRBV6-5 with TRBJ1-1, with 8 bases that match TRBD1. The CDR3 consists of 17 residues. Per the germline V gene, CDR1 is MNHEY and CDR2 is SVGAGI. Unmatched junction bases numbered 12, after V lost 5 bases and J lost 1 base.

This clonotype showed up just a few times. V is TRBV4-1 and J is TRBJ2-1, with a possible D match to TRBD1 (5 bases). CDR1 and CDR2 from the germline V gene are MGHRA and YSYEKL. The CDR3 has 12 amino acids. V was trimmed by 8 bases and J by 5 bases, leaving 10 bases between them. CDR3 nucleotides: TGCGCCAGCTCCAGGGTAAACAATGAGCAGTTCTTC. It translates to CASSRVNNEQFF.

V gene TRBV5-1 combines with J gene TRBJ2-1; TRBD1 agrees at 8 bases. Unmatched junction bases numbered 6, after V lost 6 bases and J lost 4 bases. The CDR3 has 14 residues. CDR1 is SGHRS, CDR2 YFSETQ, per germline. Written as DNA, the CDR3 is TGCGCCAGCACTTTCACAGGGGGGTACAATGAGCAGTTCTTC. It specifies CASTFTGGYNEQFF.

In DNA form, the CDR3 reads TGCGCCAGCAGCTTGGACAGGGCCACAGATACGCAGTATTTT. It yields the protein CASSLDRATDTQYF. The chain couples TRBV5-1 to TRBJ2-3, with D perhaps matching TRBD1 (6 bases). The CDR3 contains 14 residues. Trimming left V 0 bases short and J 2 bases short, with 7 bases between. Germline-derived CDR1 and CDR2 are SGHRS and YFSETQ.

J is TRBJ2-1 and V is TRBV30, with TRBD1 identical over 7 bases. Germline V gene lookup returns CDR1 GTSNPN and CDR2 SVGIG (reference sequence). V shed 4 bases, J shed 0 bases, and the junction held 3 bases outside the gene matches. The CDR3 totals 14 residues. This CDR3 is CAWTRQGSYNEQFF. The DNA of the CDR3 is TGTGCCTGGACTCGACAGGGCTCCTACAATGAGCAGTTCTTC.

This clonotype appeared a single time. This rearrangement joins TRBV5-1 to TRBJ2-4, with D perhaps TRBD1 (5 bases). Germline CDR1 is SGHRS and CDR2 is YFSETQ. The CDR3 runs 15 residues. V shed 5 bases and J shed 0 bases, with 12 bases lying between them. The CDR3 loop reads CASRDQGLAKNIQYF. CDR3 nucleotide sequence: TGCGCCAGCAGGGATCAGGGTTTAGCCAAAAACATTCAGTACTTC.

The chain is built from TRBV15 and TRBJ2-5; 7 nucleotides align to TRBD1. Germline V gives CDR1 LNHNV, CDR2 YYDKDF (reference sequence). The CDR3 contains 16 residues. The junction had 11 bases not matched to a gene; V was cut back by 5 bases and J by 2 bases. The CDR3 DNA follows: TGTGCCACCAGCGTTCGGACAGGTCCGAAACAAGAGACCCAGTACTTC. Translation: CATSVRTGPKQETQYF.

The chain has TRBV5-1 and TRBJ1-2; TRBD1 might be the D (5 bases). V lost 4 bases and J lost 7, with 14 bases in between. The CDR3 has 13 residues. Germline CDR1 reads SGHRS; CDR2 reads YFSETQ. This chain's CDR3 is CASSITGGVGYTF. CDR3 in DNA: TGCGCCAGCAGCATCACCGGGGGTGTTGGCTACACCTTC.

This clonotype was observed a few times. The chain links TRBV9 to TRBJ2-1, with TRBD1 identical over 8 bases. Losses at the gene ends were 0 bases for V and 6 bases for J; bases not matched to a gene: 8. The CDR3 length is 16 residues. Germline CDR1 is SGDLS and CDR2 is YYNGEE. CDR3 nucleotide sequence: TGTGCCAGCAGCGTAGCGTCCGCCGGGACAGGCAATGAGCAGTTCTTC. It encodes CASSVASAGTGNEQFF.

The rearrangement joins TRBV6-2 or TRBV6-3 to TRBJ2-6; the D gene is possibly TRBD1 (6 bases). The ends were cut back, 6 bases at V and 0 bases at J, with 9 bases in the middle. The CDR3 is made up of 15 amino acids. Germline CDR1 reads MNHEY; CDR2 reads SVGEGT. The CDR3 protein is CASRRQDSGANVLTF. The CDR3 nucleotides read TGTGCCAGCAGAAGACAGGACTCTGGGGCCAACGTCCTGACTTTC.

The V and J genes are TRBV25-1 and TRBJ1-2; D is perhaps TRBD1 (5 bases). Germline assignment: CDR1 MGHDK and CDR2 SYGVNS. The CDR3 is 13 amino acids. V lost 10 bases, J lost 7 bases, and 19 bases lay in between. CDR3 sequence reads: CATNSGQVAGYTF. CDR3 coding DNA: TGTGCCACTAACTCAGGACAAGTGGCTGGCTACACCTTC.